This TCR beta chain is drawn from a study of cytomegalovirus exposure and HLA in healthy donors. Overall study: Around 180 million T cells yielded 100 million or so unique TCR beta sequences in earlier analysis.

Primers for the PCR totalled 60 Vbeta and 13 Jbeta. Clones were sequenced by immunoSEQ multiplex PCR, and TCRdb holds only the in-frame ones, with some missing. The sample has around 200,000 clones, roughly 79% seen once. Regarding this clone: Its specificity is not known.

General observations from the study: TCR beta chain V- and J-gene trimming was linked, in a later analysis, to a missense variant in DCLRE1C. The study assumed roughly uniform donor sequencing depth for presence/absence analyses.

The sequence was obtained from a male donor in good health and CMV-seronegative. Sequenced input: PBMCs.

CDR3: CASRRTGSNQPQHF. For the CDR3, the DNA is TGTGCCAGTAGGAGGACAGGGAGCAATCAGCCCCAGCATTTT. The rearrangement joins TRBV19 to TRBJ1-5; TRBD1 agrees at 8 bases. The CDR3 has 14 amino acids. CDR1 is LNHDA and CDR2 is SQIVND in the germline V gene (reference sequence). V lost 6 bases, J lost 1 base, and 2 bases stayed unmatched.